Listed below are T cell receptor beta chains from one sample, sequenced in a study of shared clonotypes between healthy human individuals. Sequenced by immunoSEQ multiplex PCR; TCRdb stores in-frame clones only, minus some. Counted here are over 2 million clones, around 93% occurring once; the ten biggest clones make up 0.3% to 0.4%. Sequenced material: naive CD4+ T cells from PBMCs. All receptors come from a man in his late teens or twenties in good health. Some clones in this sample may be carry-over from other donors' samples. The CDR3 runs from the conserved cysteine through the conserved F or W. D genes are given only for firm matches. A row's size may be missing; if present it is once, few, many or a size class.

>NA|NA|TRBV6-1|TRBJ1-2
TGTGCCAGCAGTGAAGCGACTGGACCCAACTATGGCTACACCTTC
CASSEATGPNYGYTF
>NA|NA|TRBV9|TRBJ1-1
TGTGCCAGCAGCCCGGGGGCAGGGGCGAACACTGAAGCTTTCTTT
CASSPGAGANTEAFF
>once|TRBD1|TRBV19|TRBJ1-5
TGTGCCAGTAGGACCCGGGACAGGGGGCAAGGACAGCCCCAGCATTTT
CASRTRDRGQGQPQHF
>NA|NA|TRBV30|TRBJ1-2
TGTGCCTGGAGGAAGGTGGGGGGCCATGGCTACACCTTC
CAWRKVGGHGYTF
>NA|NA|TRBV5-4|TRBJ2-7
TGTGCCAGCAGCACAACACTCACTAGTCCGCCCGAGCAGTACTTC
CASSTTLTSPPEQYF
>NA|TRBD2|TRBV29-1|TRBJ2-3
TGCAGCGTTTTCTCCTCCAGCGGGAACACAGATACGCAGTATTTT
CSVFSSSGNTDTQYF
>NA|NA|TRBV5-4|TRBJ2-2
TGTGCCAGCAGTTACAGCGGACGTAACACCGGGGAGCTGTTTTTT
CASSYSGRNTGELFF
>NA|TRBD1|TRBV5-1|TRBJ2-7
TGCGCCAGCAGCTCTATGACAGGGGCCTACGAGCAGTACTTC
CASSSMTGAYEQYF
>NA|NA|TRBV28|TRBJ2-2
TGTGCCAGCAGTTCCTCGACGCGCACCGGGGAGCTGTTTTTT
CASSSSTRTGELFF
>NA|NA|TRBV7-2|TRBJ2-2
TGTGCCAGCAGCTTAGTTTGGGCTTTAGACACCGGGGAGCTGTTTTTT
CASSLVWALDTGELFF
>NA|NA|TRBV7-7|TRBJ2-1
TGTGCCAGCAGCCTTGATTCCTACAATGAGCAGTTCTTC
CASSLDSYNEQFF
>few|NA|TRBV27|TRBJ1-1
TGTGCCAGCAGGGTGGCAGGGGCCATGAACACTGAAGCTTTCTTT
CASRVAGAMNTEAFF
>NA|NA|TRBV11-1|TRBJ1-5
TGTGCCAGCAGCTTCAGCTTCAATCAGCCCCAGCATTTT
CASSFSFNQPQHF
>NA|NA|TRBV7-2|TRBJ2-2
TGTGCCAGCAGCGAACAGGGCTATACCGGGGAGCTGTTTTTT
CASSEQGYTGELFF
>NA|NA|TRBV19|TRBJ1-2
TGTGCCAGTCACTCACAGGGCCTCTATGGCTACACCTTC
CASHSQGLYGYTF
>NA|TRBD1|TRBV5-1|TRBJ2-1
TGCGCCAGCAGCTTGGCACAGGGGAATACTGAGCAGTTCTTC
CASSLAQGNTEQFF
>NA|NA|TRBV28|TRBJ1-3
TGTGCCAGCAGTTTACAGGGTGTTAACACCATATATTTT
CASSLQGVNTIYF
>NA|TRBD2|TRBV12-5|TRBJ2-7
TGTGCTAGTGGCCGAGGGACTAGCGGGTACTACGAGCAGTACTTC
CASGRGTSGYYEQYF
>NA|TRBD1|TRBV5-4|TRBJ1-2
TGTGCCAGCAGCTTGGGTACAGGGGAGGGTATTGGCTACACCTTC
CASSLGTGEGIGYTF
>NA|TRBD2|TRBV2|TRBJ2-3
TGTGCCAGCAATCCGACTAGCGGGAGAACAGATACGCAGTATTTT
CASNPTSGRTDTQYF
>NA|NA|TRBV28|TRBJ1-2
TGTGCCAGCAGTTTAAGTGTAGCTAACTATGGCTACACCTTC
CASSLSVANYGYTF
>NA|NA|TRBV10-3|TRBJ2-3
TGTGCCAGCTGGCCTGGGCTAGGAGACACAGATACGCAGTATTTT
CASWPGLGDTDTQYF
>NA|TRBD1|TRBV7-2|TRBJ1-5
TGTGCCAGCAGCCCCGGGACAGGAAACAATCAGCCCCAGCATTTT
CASSPGTGNNQPQHF
>NA|NA|TRBV4-2|TRBJ1-1
TGTGCCAGCAGCCGGGTTCCCGGTGAGAACACTGAAGCTTTCTTT
CASSRVPGENTEAFF
>NA|NA|TRBV27|TRBJ2-1
TGTGCCAGCAGTTTGGCCCTCGGACGGGGCCTCTACTATGAGCAGTTCTTC
CASSLALGRGLYYEQFF
>NA|TRBD1|TRBV19|TRBJ1-2
TGTGCCAGTAGTATTTCAGGGGGTGGCTACACCTTC
CASSISGGGYTF
>NA|TRBD2|TRBV5-4|TRBJ2-2
TGTGCCAGCAGCTTACTAGCGGGAGATTCTGGGGAGCTGTTTTTT
CASSLLAGDSGELFF
>NA|NA|TRBV4-3|TRBJ2-5
TGCGCCAGCAGCCAAGGATCTCGCGGTTTAGTATCATCCCAGTACTTC
CASSQGSRGLVSSQYF
>NA|NA|TRBV29-1|TRBJ1-4
TGCAGCGTGATCGACAGGATTAATGAAAAACTGTTTTTT
CSVIDRINEKLFF
>NA|NA|TRBV4-2|TRBJ1-1
TGTGCCAGCAGCCAAGATAGGGCCAGGGAGAACACTGAAGCTTTCTTT
CASSQDRARENTEAFF
>NA|TRBD1|TRBV18|TRBJ1-5
TGTGCCAGCTCCTTCGACAGGGCCTATCAGCCCCAGCATTTT
CASSFDRAYQPQHF
>NA|TRBD2|TRBV5-4|TRBJ2-5
TGTGCCAGCAGAGCTGCTAGCGGCCAAGAGACCCAGTACTTC
CASRAASGQETQYF
>NA|TRBD2|TRBV28|TRBJ2-7
TGTGCCAGCAGTTTAGTAAGGACTAGCGGGGGTCCCTACGAGCAGTACTTC
CASSLVRTSGGPYEQYF
>once|NA|TRBV28|TRBJ1-3
TGTGCCAGCAGTTTATCCCCAGGGTCTGGAAACACCATATATTTT
CASSLSPGSGNTIYF
>NA|TRBD1|TRBV28|TRBJ1-1
TGTGCCAGCAGCTCCGCGGGGGACAGGGGGGCCATGAACACTGAAGCTTTCTTT
CASSSAGDRGAMNTEAFF
>NA|NA|TRBV7-8|TRBJ2-4
TGTGCCAGCAGCTTAGTCCAGGGCGAAAACATTCAGTACTTC
CASSLVQGENIQYF
>NA|TRBD2|TRBV11-3|TRBJ2-1
TGTGCCAGCAGCCCCACTAGCGGGAGGGCCCCCAATGAGCAGTTCTTC
CASSPTSGRAPNEQFF
>NA|TRBD2|TRBV7-9|TRBJ2-7
TGTGCCAGCAGCTTCCGGGATAGCGGGAGTAGCGGGTACGAGCAGTACTTC
CASSFRDSGSSGYEQYF
>NA|NA|TRBV11-2|TRBJ1-1
TGTGCCAGCAGACAAGGGGGTAGGAACACTGAAGCTTTCTTT
CASRQGGRNTEAFF
>NA|NA|TRBV4-1|TRBJ1-4
TGCGCCAGCAGCCCCCGGGCAGTGGGTGAAAAACTGTTTTTT
CASSPRAVGEKLFF
>NA|TRBD2|TRBV5-1|TRBJ2-1
TGCGCCAGCAGCTTGGCGGCGGGAGCTATGAATGAGCAGTTCTTC
CASSLAAGAMNEQFF
>NA|TRBD2|TRBV7-3|TRBJ2-3
TGTGCCAGCAGCGAACGGCGGCTAGCGGGAGTTTCGGGCACAGATACGCAGTATTTT
CASSERRLAGVSGTDTQYF
>NA|NA|TRBV5-4|TRBJ2-7
TGTGCCAGCAGTGGGGGACCGGCATCCTACGAGCAGTACTTC
CASSGGPASYEQYF
>NA|NA|TRBV4-1|TRBJ1-1
TGCGCCAGCAGCCACCCAGCCCCGAACACTGAAGCTTTCTTT
CASSHPAPNTEAFF
>NA|TRBD2|TRBV7-9|TRBJ2-5
TGTGCCAGCAGCTTGGGGACTAGCGGGACAAGAGAGACCCAGTACTTC
CASSLGTSGTRETQYF
>NA|NA|TRBV7-2|TRBJ2-1
TGTGCCAGCAGCCGCTCTAGATCTGAGCAGTTCTTC
CASSRSRSEQFF
>NA|NA|TRBV7-9|TRBJ1-1
TGTGCCAGCAGCGTGATGACAGTGAACACTGAAGCTTTCTTT
CASSVMTVNTEAFF
>NA|NA|TRBV11-2|TRBJ2-1
TGTGCCAGCAGCCCCATCCGAGGGGCCTACAATGAGCAGTTCTTC
CASSPIRGAYNEQFF
>NA|NA|TRBV4-2|TRBJ1-2
TGTGCCAGCAGCCGGGACCCAAACTATGGCTACACCTTC
CASSRDPNYGYTF
>NA|NA|TRBV5-1|TRBJ2-2
TGCGCCAGCAGCTTGGCCGGCCCGAGCACCGGGGAGCTGTTTTTT
CASSLAGPSTGELFF
>NA|NA|TRBV11-2|TRBJ2-5
TGTGCCAGCAGCTTTAACAGCAAAGAGACCCAGTACTTC
CASSFNSKETQYF
>once|TRBD1|TRBV28|TRBJ1-5
TGTGCCAGCAGTCCTCGAGACAGGGCGGATCAGCCCCAGCATTTT
CASSPRDRADQPQHF
>NA|NA|TRBV15|TRBJ2-1
TGTGCCACCAGCGGGGGCGGAAGCGATTTCAATGAGCAGTTCTTC
CATSGGGSDFNEQFF